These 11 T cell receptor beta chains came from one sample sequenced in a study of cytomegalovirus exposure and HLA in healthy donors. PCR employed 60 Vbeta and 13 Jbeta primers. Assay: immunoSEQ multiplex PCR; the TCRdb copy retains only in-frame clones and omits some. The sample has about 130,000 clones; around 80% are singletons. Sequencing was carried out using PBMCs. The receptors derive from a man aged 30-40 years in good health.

The CDR3 DNA sequence: TGTGCCAGCAGTGTGCCCCCAAGCGGGGACACAGATACGCAGTATTTT. Its translation is CASSVPPSGDTDTQYF. V is TRBV2 and J is TRBJ2-3; 7 nucleotides match TRBD2. The trim removed 4 bases at V and 2 bases at J, leaving 9 bases unmatched. This CDR3 has 16 amino acids. Germline V gives CDR1 SNHLY, CDR2 FYNNEI.

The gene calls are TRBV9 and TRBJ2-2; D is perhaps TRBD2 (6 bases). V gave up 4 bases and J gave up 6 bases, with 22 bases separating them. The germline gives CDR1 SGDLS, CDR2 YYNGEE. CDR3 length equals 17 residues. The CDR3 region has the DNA TGTGCCAGCAGCTTAAGGGAGGACGGGAGAGGGCCCGGGGAGCTGTTTTTT. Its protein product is CASSLREDGRGPGELFF.

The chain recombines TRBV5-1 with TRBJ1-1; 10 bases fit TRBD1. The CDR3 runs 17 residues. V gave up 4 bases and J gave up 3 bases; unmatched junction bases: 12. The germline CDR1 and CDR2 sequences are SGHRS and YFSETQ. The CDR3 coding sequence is TGCGCCAGCAGCCTTATATTTTCGGGACAGGGGCACACTGAAGCTTTCTTT. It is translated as CASSLIFSGQGHTEAFF.

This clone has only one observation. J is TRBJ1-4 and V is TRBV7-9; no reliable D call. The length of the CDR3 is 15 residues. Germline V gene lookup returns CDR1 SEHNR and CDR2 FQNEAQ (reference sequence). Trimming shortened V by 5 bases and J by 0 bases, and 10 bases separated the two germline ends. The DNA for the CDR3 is TGTGCCAGCAGCGCAAACAGTGCAACTAATGAAAAACTGTTTTTT. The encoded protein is CASSANSATNEKLFF.

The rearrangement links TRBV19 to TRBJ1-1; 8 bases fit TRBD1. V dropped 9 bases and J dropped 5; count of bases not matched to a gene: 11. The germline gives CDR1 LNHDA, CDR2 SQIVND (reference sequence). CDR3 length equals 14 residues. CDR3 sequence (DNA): TGTGCCAGCTTTGTCCAGGGGGCGAAAACTGAAGCTTTCTTT. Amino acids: CASFVQGAKTEAFF.

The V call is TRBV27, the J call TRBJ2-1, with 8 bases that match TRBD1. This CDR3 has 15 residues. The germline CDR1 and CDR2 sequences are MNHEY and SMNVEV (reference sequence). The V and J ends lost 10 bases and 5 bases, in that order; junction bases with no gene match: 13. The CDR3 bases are TGTGCCATCATGACGGCGACAGGGGAAAACAATGAGCAGTTCTTC. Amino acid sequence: CAIMTATGENNEQFF.

Here the CDR3 DNA reads TGTGCCAGCATGGGACAAGCGGGGGTGACCAATGAGCAGTTCTTC. Translation gives CASMGQAGVTNEQFF. V is TRBV28 and J is TRBJ2-1, with 8 bases identical to TRBD2. Germline V gene data show CDR1 as MDHEN and CDR2 as SYDVKM. The ends lost 7 bases at V and 6 bases at J; junction bases unmatched: 11. CDR3 size: 15 residues.

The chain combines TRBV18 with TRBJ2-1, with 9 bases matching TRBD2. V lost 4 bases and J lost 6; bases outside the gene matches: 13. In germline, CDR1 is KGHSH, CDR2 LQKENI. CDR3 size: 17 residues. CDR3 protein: CASSRSRWEREVNEQFF. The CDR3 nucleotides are TGTGCCAGCTCACGATCAAGGTGGGAGCGGGAGGTCAATGAGCAGTTCTTC.

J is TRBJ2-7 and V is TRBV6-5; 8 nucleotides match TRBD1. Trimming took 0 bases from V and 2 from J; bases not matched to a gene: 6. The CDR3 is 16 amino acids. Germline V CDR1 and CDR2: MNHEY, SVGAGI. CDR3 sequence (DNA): TGTGCCAGCAGTTACTCAGCGACAGGGGACACCTACGAGCAGTACTTC. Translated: CASSYSATGDTYEQYF.

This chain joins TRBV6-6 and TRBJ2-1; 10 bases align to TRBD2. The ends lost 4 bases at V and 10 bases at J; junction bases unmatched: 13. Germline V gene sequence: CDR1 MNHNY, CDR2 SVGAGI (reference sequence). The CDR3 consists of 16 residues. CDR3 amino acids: CASSSHDGLAGVEQFF. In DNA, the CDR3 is TGTGCCAGCAGTTCCCACGATGGGCTAGCGGGAGTAGAGCAGTTCTTC.

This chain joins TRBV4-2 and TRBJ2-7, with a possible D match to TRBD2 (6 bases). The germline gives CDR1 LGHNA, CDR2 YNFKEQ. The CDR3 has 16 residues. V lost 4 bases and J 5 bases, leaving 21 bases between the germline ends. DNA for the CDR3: TGTGCCAGCAGCCCCTACACGGAGGGCAGGGCCCACGAGCAGTACTTC. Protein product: CASSPYTEGRAHEQYF.